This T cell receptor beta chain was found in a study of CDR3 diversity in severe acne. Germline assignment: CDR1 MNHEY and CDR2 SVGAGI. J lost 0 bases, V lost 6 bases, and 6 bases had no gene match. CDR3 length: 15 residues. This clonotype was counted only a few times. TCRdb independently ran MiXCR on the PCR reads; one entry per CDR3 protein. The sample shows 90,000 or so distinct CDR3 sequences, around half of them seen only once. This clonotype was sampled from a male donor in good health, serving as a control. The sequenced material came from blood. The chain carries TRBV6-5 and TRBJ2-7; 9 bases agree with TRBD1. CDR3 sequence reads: CASRPGGQGSYEQYF. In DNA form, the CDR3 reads TGTGCCAGCAGGCCGGGGGGACAGGGCTCCTACGAGCAGTACTTC.